These 21 T cell receptor beta chains were sequenced from one sample in a study of blood T cell repertoires in COVID-19. Sequencing was performed with immunoSEQ multiplex PCR; in TCRdb, only in-frame clones are kept and a portion is missing. Here the sample spans 180,000 or so clones, roughly 86% being singletons. Material for sequencing was peripheral blood. All receptors derive from a man aged 40-55 years with active or convalescent COVID-19.

The rearrangement uses TRBV5-1 and TRBJ1-5; no clear D. Trimming shortened V by 4 bases and J by 0 bases, and 8 bases separated the two germline ends. The germline CDR1 and CDR2 sequences are SGHRS and YFSETQ. This CDR3 has 14 amino acids. The CDR3 coding sequence is TGCGCCAGCAGCCCGGGTCTTAGCAATCAGCCCCAGCATTTT. As protein: CASSPGLSNQPQHF.

The chain recombines TRBV6-5 with TRBJ1-1; 8 bases are shared with TRBD1. Per the germline V gene, CDR1 is MNHEY and CDR2 is SVGAGI. The CDR3 loop spans 14 amino acids. Unmatched junction bases numbered 4, after V lost 7 bases and J lost 0 bases. CDR3 in DNA: TGTGCCAGCACCGGGACAGGCTTGAACACTGAAGCTTTCTTT. This codes for CASTGTGLNTEAFF.

This chain's CDR3 is CASSQRRGRAFF. CDR3 coding DNA: TGTGCCAGCAGCCAAAGGAGAGGGCGGGCTTTCTTT. The chain uses TRBV3-1 (or the pseudogene TRBV3-2) and TRBJ1-1; D is undetermined. This CDR3 region has 12 residues. Trimming left V 2 bases short and J 11 bases short, with 12 bases between. Germline-derived CDR1 and CDR2 are LGHDT and YNNKEL (reference sequence).

The CDR3 DNA sequence: TGTGCCAGCAGTTTTGGGTTGAGAGGATATAGCAATCAGCCCCAGCATTTT. It specifies CASSFGLRGYSNQPQHF. The V and J genes are TRBV28 and TRBJ1-5; D is unclear. The CDR3 length is 17 residues. Germline-derived CDR1 and CDR2 are MDHEN and SYDVKM. V was cut by 3 bases and J by 0 bases, with 15 bases left in between. Combining the CDR3 with reference TRBV28 and TRBJ1-5 gives the whole variable domain DVKVTQSSRYLVKRTGEKVFLECVQDMDHENMFWYRQDPGLGLRLIYFSYDVKMKEKGDIPEGYSVSREKKERFSLILESASTNQTSMYLCASSFGLRGYSNQPQHFGDGTRLSIL.

The rearrangement links TRBV19 to TRBJ1-1; TRBD1 is a possible D gene (6 bases). Germline V gene data show CDR1 as LNHDA and CDR2 as SQIVND (reference sequence). The CDR3 consists of 16 residues. The germline V and J ends were trimmed by 7 bases and 2 bases, with 20 bases remaining between them. The CDR3 loop is CASNPSQGRANTEAFF. CDR3 DNA sequence: TGTGCCAGTAACCCATCACAGGGACGGGCAAACACTGAAGCTTTCTTT.

The chain's CDR3 is CASSQGTDEKLFF. In nucleotides, the CDR3 is TGCGCCAGCAGCCAAGGGACAGATGAAAAACTGTTTTTT. The chain couples TRBV4-1 to TRBJ1-4, with TRBD1 as a possible D gene (6 bases). Germline CDR1 MGHRA, CDR2 YSYEKL. CDR3 size: 13 residues. V was trimmed by 1 base and J by 6 bases, leaving 6 bases between them.

The chain recombines TRBV7-8 with TRBJ1-2, with 10 bases that match TRBD1. This CDR3 is 15 amino acids long. From germline, CDR1 is SGHVS and CDR2 FQNEAQ. V shed 4 bases, J shed 8 bases, and the junction held 10 bases outside the gene matches. The CDR3 loop is CASSSAGQGLGGYTF. Here the CDR3 DNA reads TGTGCCAGCAGCTCCGCGGGACAGGGGCTTGGCGGCTACACCTTC. The full variable domain, in which reference TRBV7-8 and TRBJ1-2 provide the parts outside the CDR3, is GAGVSQSPRYKVAKRGQDVALRCDPISGHVSLFWYQQALGQGPEFLTYFQNEAQLDKSGLPSDRFFAERPEGSVSTLKIQRTQQEDSAVYLCASSSAGQGLGGYTFGSGTRLTVV.

The CDR3 spells CASSLSQGLGGYTF. The CDR3 DNA sequence: TGTGCCAGCAGTTTATCCCAGGGGTTGGGTGGCTACACCTTC. The chain is built from TRBV27 and TRBJ1-2; possibly TRBD1 for D (6 bases). Trimming took off 0 bases at V and 7 bases at J, with 12 bases between the two ends. The CDR3 extends over 14 amino acids. CDR1 is MNHEY and CDR2 is SMNVEV in the germline V gene (reference sequence).

This rearrangement joins TRBV3-1 (or the pseudogene TRBV3-2) to TRBJ1-2; D uncertain. V lost 2 bases to trimming and J lost 5 bases, with 3 bases between them. Looked up from germline, CDR1 is LGHDT and CDR2 is YNNKEL (reference sequence). This CDR3 region has 11 residues. CDR3 bases: TGTGCCAGCAGCCAACGGTATGGCTACACCTTC. Its translation: CASSQRYGYTF.

The chain is built from TRBV6-5 and TRBJ1-6; D perhaps matches TRBD1 (5 bases). The germline V and J ends were trimmed by 6 bases and 8 bases, with 17 bases remaining between them. This CDR3 spans 15 amino acids. Per the germline V gene, CDR1 is MNHEY and CDR2 is SVGAGI. DNA for the CDR3: TGTGCCAGCAGCCGCGGGGGGGGATGGGATTCACCCCTCCACTTT. This codes for CASSRGGGWDSPLHF.

The V and J genes are TRBV5-4 and TRBJ1-6; 8 bases match TRBD1. There are 14 residues in the CDR3. Germline values: CDR1 SGHNT, CDR2 YYREEE (reference sequence). J was trimmed by 9 bases and V by 0 bases; bases with no gene match: 2. CDR3 region: CASSLAGGVSPLHF. As DNA, the CDR3 is TGTGCCAGCAGCTTGGCAGGGGGCGTTTCACCCCTCCACTTT.

The chain is built from TRBV11-3 and TRBJ1-2; D ambiguous. This CDR3 is 13 amino acids long. The V end was cut by 5 bases, the J end by 8 bases, with 15 bases between. Looked up from germline, CDR1 is SGHNT and CDR2 is YENEEA. CDR3 residues: CASSATAAEGYTF. The CDR3 nucleotides are TGTGCCAGCAGCGCAACCGCCGCGGAGGGCTACACCTTC. The variable domain in full, with the rest retrieved from reference TRBV11-3 and TRBJ1-2, is EAGVVQSPRYKIIEKKQPVAFWCNPISGHNTLYWYLQNLGQGPELLIRYENEEAVDDSQLPKDRFSAERLKGVDSTLKIQPAELGDSAVYLCASSATAAEGYTFGSGTRLTVV.

The chain couples TRBV30 to TRBJ2-5; 7 nucleotides line up with TRBD2. The CDR3 is made up of 15 amino acids. In germline, CDR1 is GTSNPN, CDR2 SVGIG (reference sequence). V was clipped by 2 bases and J by 5 bases; unmatched bases: 11. This CDR3 reads CAWSTGLTSQETQYF. In nucleotides, the CDR3 is TGTGCCTGGAGTACGGGACTAACGTCTCAGGAGACCCAGTACTTC. The full variable domain, with the rest looked up from reference TRBV30 and TRBJ2-5, is SQTIHQWPATLVQPVGSPLSLECTVEGTSNPNLYWYRQAAGRGLQLLFYSVGIGQISSEVPQNLSASRPQDRQFILSSKKLLLSDSGFYLCAWSTGLTSQETQYFGPGTRLLVL.

The rearrangement joins TRBV5-1 to TRBJ2-7; 7 bases line up with TRBD1. Germline V gene sequence: CDR1 SGHRS, CDR2 YFSETQ. CDR3 length: 15 residues. V lost 3 bases and J lost 4; bases outside the gene matches: 10. CDR3 nucleotide sequence: TGCGCCAGCAGCTCAAACTCCGGGACAGCGTACGAGCAGTACTTC. It specifies CASSSNSGTAYEQYF.

This chain links TRBV12-3 or TRBV12-4 with TRBJ1-3, with D hard to call. This CDR3 is built from 13 residues. Trimming pared 5 bases from V and 1 base from J, leaving 6 bases between. The CDR3 here is CASSATSGNTIYF. The CDR3 DNA follows: TGTGCCAGCAGTGCCACATCTGGAAACACCATATATTTT.

The chain joins TRBV7-2 to TRBJ1-2; TRBD1 agrees at 7 bases. There are 14 residues in the CDR3. V shed 5 bases, J shed 4 bases, and the junction held 7 bases outside the gene matches. Germline CDR1 SGHTA, CDR2 FQGNSA. DNA of the CDR3: TGTGCCAGCAGCGCGTTTCAGGGGGGCTATGGCTACACCTTC. It is translated as CASSAFQGGYGYTF.

The chain couples TRBV10-3 to TRBJ1-6; D remains unclear. The germline V gene has CDR1 ENHRY and CDR2 SYGVKD. V was pared by 7 bases and J by 7 bases, with 17 bases between. The CDR3 length is 15 residues. This chain's CDR3 is CAITPGSEANSPLHF. The CDR3 nucleotides read TGTGCCATCACCCCGGGGTCAGAGGCAAATTCACCCCTCCACTTT.

CDR3: CASSPKSTLNTEAFF. The CDR3 DNA sequence: TGTGCCAGCTCACCAAAGAGTACGTTGAACACTGAAGCTTTCTTT. The chain uses TRBV18 and TRBJ1-1, with D uncertain. Trimming removed 2 bases at V and 0 bases at J, with 10 bases between. The CDR3 spans 15 residues. CDR1 is KGHSH, CDR2 LQKENI, per germline.

CDR3 residues: CASSPEREKLFF. CDR3 bases: TGTGCCAGCAGCCCCGAGAGGGAAAAACTGTTTTTT. This chain joins TRBV7-2 and TRBJ1-4; D not resolved. Germline V lookup: CDR1 SGHTA, CDR2 FQGNSA. V gave up 5 bases and J gave up 8 bases, with 9 bases separating them. The CDR3 is 12 amino acids.

The J gene is TRBJ2-5, the V gene TRBV9; TRBD2 matches at 16 bases. Trimming took 2 bases from V and 5 from J; bases not matched to a gene: 6. In germline, CDR1 is SGDLS, CDR2 YYNGEE. The CDR3 runs 17 residues. The CDR3 nucleotides are TGTGCCAGCAGCGTGGGACTAGCGGGGGGGAGCGGGGAGACCCAGTACTTC. Amino acid sequence: CASSVGLAGGSGETQYF.

This chain joins TRBV2 and TRBJ2-5, with D perhaps matching TRBD1 (5 bases). Deletions cut 3 bases from V and 1 base from J, with 15 bases between. The germline V gene encodes CDR1 SNHLY and CDR2 FYNNEI. This CDR3 comprises 16 residues. CDR3 nucleotides: TGTGCCAGCAGTGAGGGGCCCCTTGTCCGCCAAGAGACCCAGTACTTC. This translates into CASSEGPLVRQETQYF.